Listed below are T cell receptor beta chains from one sample, sequenced in a study of identical twins. MiXCR, applied by TCRdb to the 5' RACE reads, yields one record per CDR3 protein. The sample shows approximately 470,000 distinct CDR3 sequences, 14% of them seen only once. This sample was shared with a second study, whose subject was yellow fever vaccine responses in identical twins.

Sequenced sample: CD4+ T cells sorted from blood. Receptor source: a woman between 18 and 29 years old in good health. CDR3s include the opening cysteine and the closing phenylalanine or tryptophan. The D gene is left open where the match is weak. Not all rows give a size; the values are once, few, many and, for expanded clones, a class.

d_call j_call v_call clone_size cdr3_nt cdr3_aa
. TRBJ2-7 TRBV27 . TGTGCCAGCAGTCTCGGGGGGCCTAGCCCCTACGAGCAGTACTTC CASSLGGPSPYEQYF
. TRBJ1-5 TRBV5-1 . TGCGCCAGCAGCCCCACAGGGAGCCGCAATCAGCCCCAGCATTTT CASSPTGSRNQPQHF
TRBD1 TRBJ2-1 TRBV3-1 many TGTGCCAGCAGCCCGGACAGGGTCTCCTACAATGAGCAGTTCTTC CASSPDRVSYNEQFF
. TRBJ1-1 TRBV5-1 many TGCGCCAGCAGCTTGGCAGGCAGGGGCGACACTGAAGCTTTCTTT CASSLAGRGDTEAFF
. TRBJ2-2 TRBV29-1 . TGCAGCGCCAGCCAGGACCTGAACACCGGGGAGCTGTTTTTT CSASQDLNTGELFF
TRBD2 TRBJ2-1 TRBV15 many TGTGCCACCAGCCTCGGACTAGCGGAGAGAAATGAGCAGTTCTTC CATSLGLAERNEQFF
. TRBJ2-3 TRBV7-2 . TGTGCCAGCAGCTTAGTTTGGCAAAAGGGGGATACGCAGTATTTT CASSLVWQKGDTQYF
. TRBJ2-5 TRBV24-1 . TGTGCCACCAGTTCGGCAGTTGGAGAGACCCAGTACTTC CATSSAVGETQYF
TRBD2 TRBJ2-5 TRBV2 . TGTGCCAGCAGTTGGACTAGCGGGGGGACCCAGTACTTC CASSWTSGGTQYF
. TRBJ2-2 TRBV7-9 many TGTGCCAGCAGCTTTAAGGCGAACACCGGGGAGCTGTTTTTT CASSFKANTGELFF
. TRBJ2-3 TRBV24-1 many TGTGCCACCAGTGATGAGGGACGCACAGATACGCAGTATTTT CATSDEGRTDTQYF
. TRBJ2-7 TRBV28 few TGTGCCAGCAGCCCTACGACAGGACAGTTTTACGAGCAGTACTTC CASSPTTGQFYEQYF
. TRBJ2-2 TRBV5-1 few TGCGCCAGCAGCTTGGGAGGGAAAGGCTCCGGGGAGCTGTTTTTT CASSLGGKGSGELFF
. TRBJ2-4 TRBV14 few TGTGCCAGCAGCCCTAAGGGCGTCATTCAGTACTTC CASSPKGVIQYF
. TRBJ2-7 TRBV12-2 . TGTGCAAGTCGCTTAGGTCTAGCAGGGAGAAAGCAGTACTTC CASRLGLAGRKQYF
TRBD1 TRBJ2-7 TRBV27 . TGTGCCAGCAGTTTAAGCTCGGGGACAGGGGTAAGGGAGCAGTACTTC CASSLSSGTGVREQYF
. TRBJ1-2 TRBV7-9 few TGTGCCAGCAGTTCGACAGTCCTCCATGGCTACACCTTC CASSSTVLHGYTF
. TRBJ2-1 TRBV3-1 few TGTGCCAGCAGCCCGCCCCATGACCCGGTCCATGAGCAGTTCTTC CASSPPHDPVHEQFF
. TRBJ2-5 TRBV4-3 . TGCGCCAGCAGCCAAGCTTTTACGGGCTCGCCCTCCCAAGAGACCCAGTACTTC CASSQAFTGSPSQETQYF
TRBD1 TRBJ2-7 TRBV27 few TGTGCCAGCCGCGAAAAAAGACAGGGGACCTACGAGCAGTACTTC CASREKRQGTYEQYF
. TRBJ2-2 TRBV6-5 . TGTGCCAGCAGTTACTCGATGGGTCGGGGCCCGAACACCGGGGAGCTGTTTTTT CASSYSMGRGPNTGELFF
. TRBJ1-6 TRBV5-1 . TGCGCCAGCAGTTACAGGGAGGGTAATTCACCCCTCCACTTT CASSYREGNSPLHF
TRBD2 TRBJ2-1 TRBV20-1 few TGCAGTGCGGAGCGGGGGATATCCTACAATGAGCAGTTCTTC CSAERGISYNEQFF
TRBD2 TRBJ2-2 TRBV11-2 many TGTGCCAGCAGCTTAGTGGGGACTAGCGGGAGACTTACCGCCGGGGAGCTGTTTTTT CASSLVGTSGRLTAGELFF
. TRBJ2-7 TRBV5-5 . TGTGCCAGCAGCTTGGAACCAGGGACCTACGAGCAGTACTTC CASSLEPGTYEQYF
. TRBJ1-1 TRBV6-5 few TGTGCCAGCAGCTCAAACCGCGGAGCTTTCTTT CASSSNRGAFF